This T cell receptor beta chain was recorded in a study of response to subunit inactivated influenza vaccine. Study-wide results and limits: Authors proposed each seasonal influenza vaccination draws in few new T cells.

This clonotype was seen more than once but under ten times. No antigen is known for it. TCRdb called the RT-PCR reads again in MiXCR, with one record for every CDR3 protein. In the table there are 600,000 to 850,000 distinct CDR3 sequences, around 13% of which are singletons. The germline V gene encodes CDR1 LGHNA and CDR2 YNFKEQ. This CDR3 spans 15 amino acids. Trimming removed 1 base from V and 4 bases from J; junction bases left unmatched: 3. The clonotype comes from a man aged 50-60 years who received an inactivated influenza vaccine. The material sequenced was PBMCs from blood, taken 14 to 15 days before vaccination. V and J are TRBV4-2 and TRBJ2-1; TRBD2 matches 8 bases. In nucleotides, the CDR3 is TGTGCCAGCAGCCAAGCGGCGGGGGGATACAATGAGCAGTTCTTC. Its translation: CASSQAAGGYNEQFF.